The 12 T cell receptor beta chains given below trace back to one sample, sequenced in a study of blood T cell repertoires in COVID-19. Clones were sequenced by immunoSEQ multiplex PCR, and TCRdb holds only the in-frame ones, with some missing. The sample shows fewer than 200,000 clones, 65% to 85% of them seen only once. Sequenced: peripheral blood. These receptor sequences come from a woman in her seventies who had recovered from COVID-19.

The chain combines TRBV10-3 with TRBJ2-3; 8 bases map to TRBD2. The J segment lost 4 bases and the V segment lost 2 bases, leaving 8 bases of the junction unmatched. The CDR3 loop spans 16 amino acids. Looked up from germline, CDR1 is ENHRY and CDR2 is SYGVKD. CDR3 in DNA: TGTGCCATCAGTGAGCCCAGCGGCGGGGGGCCAGATACGCAGTATTTT. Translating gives CAISEPSGGGPDTQYF.

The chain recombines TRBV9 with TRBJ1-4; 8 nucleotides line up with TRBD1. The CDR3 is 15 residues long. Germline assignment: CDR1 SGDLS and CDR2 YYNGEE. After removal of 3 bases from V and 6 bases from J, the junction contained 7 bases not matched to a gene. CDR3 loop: CASSAPGGVDEKLFF. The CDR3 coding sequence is TGTGCCAGCAGCGCCCCAGGGGGCGTAGATGAAAAACTGTTTTTT.

In DNA form, the CDR3 reads TGTGCCAGCGCTGACAGGGTTAATTCACCCCTCCACTTT. This sequence encodes CASADRVNSPLHF. V and J are TRBV6-4 and TRBJ1-6, with 7 bases that match TRBD1. CDR1 and CDR2 (germline): MRHNA, SNTAGT. The CDR3 is 13 residues long. Trimming at V came to 8 bases and at J to 6 bases, leaving 4 bases not matched to a gene.

The CDR3 reads CASSPWTGEGEQYF. In DNA, the CDR3 is TGTGCCAGCAGCCCTTGGACAGGGGAGGGCGAGCAGTACTTC. The chain employs TRBV5-4 and TRBJ2-7, with TRBD1 matching 9 bases. The CDR3 length is 14 residues. Losses at the gene ends were 4 bases for V and 6 bases for J; bases not matched to a gene: 8. Per the germline V gene, CDR1 is SGHNT and CDR2 is YYREEE (reference sequence).

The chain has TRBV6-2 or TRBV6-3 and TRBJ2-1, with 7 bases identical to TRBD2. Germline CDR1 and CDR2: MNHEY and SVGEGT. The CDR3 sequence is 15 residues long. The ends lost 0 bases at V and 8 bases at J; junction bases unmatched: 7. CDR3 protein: CASSYSSGGLYEQFF. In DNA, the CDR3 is TGTGCCAGCAGTTACTCGTCGGGAGGCTTGTATGAGCAGTTCTTC.

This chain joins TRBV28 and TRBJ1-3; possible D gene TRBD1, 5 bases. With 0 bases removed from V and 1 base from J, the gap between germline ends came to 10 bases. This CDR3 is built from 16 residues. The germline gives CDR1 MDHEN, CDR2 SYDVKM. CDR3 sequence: CASSLWAGRSGNTIYF. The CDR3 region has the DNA TGTGCCAGCAGTTTATGGGCAGGGCGGTCTGGAAACACCATATATTTT.

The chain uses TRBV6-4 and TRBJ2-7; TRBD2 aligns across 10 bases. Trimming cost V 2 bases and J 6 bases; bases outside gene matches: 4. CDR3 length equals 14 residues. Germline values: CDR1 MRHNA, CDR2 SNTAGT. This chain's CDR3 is CASSDTVAGGEQYF. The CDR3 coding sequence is TGTGCCAGCAGTGACACGGTAGCGGGAGGCGAGCAGTACTTC.

The CDR3 DNA reads as TGTGCTAGTGGTTCGGGTAGCGGGGGGGCCGTGGAGACCCAGTACTTC. Encoded protein: CASGSGSGGAVETQYF. The chain has TRBV12-5 and TRBJ2-5; 11 nucleotides line up with TRBD2. Per the germline V gene, CDR1 is LGHNT and CDR2 is FRNRAP. This CDR3 spans 16 amino acids. V lost 4 bases to trimming and J lost 5 bases; unmatched junction nucleotides: 9. Filled out from reference TRBV12-5 and TRBJ2-5, the complete variable domain reads DARVTQTPRHKVTEMGQEVTMRCQPILGHNTVFWYRQTMMQGLELLAYFRNRAPLDDSGMPKDRFSAEMPDATLATLKIQPSEPRDSAVYFCASGSGSGGAVETQYFGPGTRLLVL.

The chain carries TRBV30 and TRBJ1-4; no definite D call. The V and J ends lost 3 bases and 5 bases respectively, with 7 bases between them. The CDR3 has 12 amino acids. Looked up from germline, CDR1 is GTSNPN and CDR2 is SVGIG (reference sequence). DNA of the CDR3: TGTGCCTGGAGGGGCTTAAATGAAAAACTGTTTTTT. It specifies CAWRGLNEKLFF.

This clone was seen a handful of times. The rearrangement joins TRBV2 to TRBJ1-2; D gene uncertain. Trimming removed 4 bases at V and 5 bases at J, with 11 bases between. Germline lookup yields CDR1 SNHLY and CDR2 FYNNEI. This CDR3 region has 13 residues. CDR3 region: CASSVEMSYGYTF. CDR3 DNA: TGTGCCAGCAGTGTAGAGATGTCGTATGGCTACACCTTC.

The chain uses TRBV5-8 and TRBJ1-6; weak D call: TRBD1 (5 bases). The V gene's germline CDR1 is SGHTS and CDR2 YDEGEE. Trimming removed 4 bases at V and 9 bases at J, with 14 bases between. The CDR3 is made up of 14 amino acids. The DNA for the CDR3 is TGTGCCAGCAGCCCGGGAGGGGCCGGTTCACCCCTCCACTTT. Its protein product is CASSPGGAGSPLHF.

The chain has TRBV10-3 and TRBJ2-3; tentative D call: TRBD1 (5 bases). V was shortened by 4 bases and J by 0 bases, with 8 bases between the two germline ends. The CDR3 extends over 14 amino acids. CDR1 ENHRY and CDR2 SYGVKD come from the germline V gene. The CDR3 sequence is CAISGQGSTDTQYF. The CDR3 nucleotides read TGTGCCATCAGTGGTCAGGGTAGCACAGATACGCAGTATTTT.